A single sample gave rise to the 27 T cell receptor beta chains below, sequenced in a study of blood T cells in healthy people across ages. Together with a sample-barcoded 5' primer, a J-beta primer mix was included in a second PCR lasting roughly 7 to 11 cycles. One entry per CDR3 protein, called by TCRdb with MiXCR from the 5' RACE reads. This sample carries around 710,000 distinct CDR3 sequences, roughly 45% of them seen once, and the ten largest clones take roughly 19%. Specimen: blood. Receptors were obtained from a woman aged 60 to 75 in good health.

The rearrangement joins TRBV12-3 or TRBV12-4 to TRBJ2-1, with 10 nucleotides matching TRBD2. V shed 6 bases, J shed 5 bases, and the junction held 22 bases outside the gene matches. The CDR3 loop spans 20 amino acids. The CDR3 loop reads CASRVMGRGLAGVRDNEQFF. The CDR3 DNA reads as TGTGCCAGCAGGGTCATGGGGAGAGGGCTAGCGGGAGTTCGGGACAATGAGCAGTTCTTC.

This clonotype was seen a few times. The CDR3 loop is CASSLGVTQETQYF. CDR3 in DNA: TGCGCCAGCAGCTTGGGTGTCACTCAAGAGACCCAGTACTTC. The V and J genes are TRBV5-1 and TRBJ2-5; D gene ambiguous. Trimming took 0 bases from V and 2 from J, leaving 8 bases between them. Germline CDR1 reads SGHRS; CDR2 reads YFSETQ. There are 14 residues in the CDR3.

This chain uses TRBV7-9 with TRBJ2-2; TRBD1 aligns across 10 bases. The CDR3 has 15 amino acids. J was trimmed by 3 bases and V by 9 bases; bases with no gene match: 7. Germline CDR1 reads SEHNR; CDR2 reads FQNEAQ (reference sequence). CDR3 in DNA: TGTGCCAGTTCACCGGGACAGGGGTACACCGGGGAGCTGTTTTTT. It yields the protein CASSPGQGYTGELFF.

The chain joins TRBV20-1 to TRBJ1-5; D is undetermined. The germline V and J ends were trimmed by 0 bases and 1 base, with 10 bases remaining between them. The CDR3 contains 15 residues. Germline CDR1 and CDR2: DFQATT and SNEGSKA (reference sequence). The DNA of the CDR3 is TGCAGTGCTAGAGACAAGGGTGTAAGCAATCAGCCCCAGCATTTT. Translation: CSARDKGVSNQPQHF.

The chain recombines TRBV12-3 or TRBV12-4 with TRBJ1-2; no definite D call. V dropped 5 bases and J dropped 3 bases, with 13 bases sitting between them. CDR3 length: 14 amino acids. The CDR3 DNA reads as TGTGCCAGCAGTCCGAAGAGGGTCGACTATGGCTACACCTTC. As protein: CASSPKRVDYGYTF.

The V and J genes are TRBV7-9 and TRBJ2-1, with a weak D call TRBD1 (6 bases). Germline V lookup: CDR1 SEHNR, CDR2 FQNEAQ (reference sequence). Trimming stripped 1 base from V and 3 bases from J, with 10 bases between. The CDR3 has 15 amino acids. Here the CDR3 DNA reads TGTGCCAGCAGCTTAGAGGGGGATGGCTACAATGAGCAGTTCTTC. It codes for CASSLEGDGYNEQFF.

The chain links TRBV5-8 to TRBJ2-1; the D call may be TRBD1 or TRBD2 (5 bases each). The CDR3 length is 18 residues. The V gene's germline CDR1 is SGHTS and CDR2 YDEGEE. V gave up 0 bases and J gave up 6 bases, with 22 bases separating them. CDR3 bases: TGTGCCAGCAGCTTGGGTGGTAAAGGGCAGGGACCCTCCAATGAGCAGTTCTTC. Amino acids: CASSLGGKGQGPSNEQFF. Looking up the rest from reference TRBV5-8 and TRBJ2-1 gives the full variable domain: EAGVTQSPTHLIKTRGQQATLRCSPISGHTSVYWYQQALGLGLQFLLWYDEGEERNRGNFPPRFSGRQFPNYSSELNVNALELEDSALYLCASSLGGKGQGPSNEQFFGPGTRLTVL.

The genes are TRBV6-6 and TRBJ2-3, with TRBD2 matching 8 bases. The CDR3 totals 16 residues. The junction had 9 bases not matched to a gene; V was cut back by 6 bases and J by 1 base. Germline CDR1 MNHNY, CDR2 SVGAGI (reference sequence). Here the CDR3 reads CASRLDGGAGTDTQYF. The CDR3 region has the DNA TGTGCCAGCAGATTAGACGGGGGGGCCGGCACAGATACGCAGTATTTT.

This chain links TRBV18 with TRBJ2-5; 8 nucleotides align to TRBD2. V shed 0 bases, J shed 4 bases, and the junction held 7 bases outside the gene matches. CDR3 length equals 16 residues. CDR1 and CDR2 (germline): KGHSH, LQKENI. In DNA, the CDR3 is TGTGCCAGCTCACCACCGGTAGCGGGGAAGGGAGAGACCCAGTACTTC. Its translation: CASSPPVAGKGETQYF.

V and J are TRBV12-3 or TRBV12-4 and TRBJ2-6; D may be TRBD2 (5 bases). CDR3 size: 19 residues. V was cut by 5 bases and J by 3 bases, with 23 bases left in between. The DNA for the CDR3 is TGTGCCAGCAGTCGAGCGGATGGATGGCTAGCTGTTGGGGCCAACGTCCTGACTTTC. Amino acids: CASSRADGWLAVGANVLTF.

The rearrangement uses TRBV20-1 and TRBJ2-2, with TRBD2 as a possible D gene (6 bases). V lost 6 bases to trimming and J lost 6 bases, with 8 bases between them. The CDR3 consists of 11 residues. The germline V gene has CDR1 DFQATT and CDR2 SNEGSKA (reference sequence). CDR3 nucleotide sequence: TGCAGTGCCGCGGGGCCCGGGGAGCTGTTTTTT. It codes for CSAAGPGELFF.

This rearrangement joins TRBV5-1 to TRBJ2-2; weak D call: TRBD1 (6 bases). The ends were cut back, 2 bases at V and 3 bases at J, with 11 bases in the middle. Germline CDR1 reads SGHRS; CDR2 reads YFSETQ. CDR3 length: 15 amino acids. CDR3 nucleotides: TGCGCCAGCAGCTTAACAGGGCCATACACCGGGGAGCTGTTTTTT. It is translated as CASSLTGPYTGELFF. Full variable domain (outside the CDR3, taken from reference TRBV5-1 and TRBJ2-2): KAGVTQTPRYLIKTRGQQVTLSCSPISGHRSVSWYQQTPGQGLQFLFEYFSETQRNKGNFPGRFSGRQFSNSRSEMNVSTLELGDSALYLCASSLTGPYTGELFFGEGSRLTVL.

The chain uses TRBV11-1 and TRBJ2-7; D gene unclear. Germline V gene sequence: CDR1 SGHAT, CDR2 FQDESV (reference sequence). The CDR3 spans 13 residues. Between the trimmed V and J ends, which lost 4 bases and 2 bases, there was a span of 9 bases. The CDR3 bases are TGTGCCAGCAGCTCCGCGGTAACCTACGAGCAGTACTTC. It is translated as CASSSAVTYEQYF.

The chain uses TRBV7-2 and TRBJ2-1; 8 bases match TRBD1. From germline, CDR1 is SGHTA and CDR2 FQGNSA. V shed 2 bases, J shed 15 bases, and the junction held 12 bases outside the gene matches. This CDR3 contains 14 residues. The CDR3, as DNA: TGTGCCAGCAGCTTAAAAGGACAGGGCTTTGAGTTGTTCTTC. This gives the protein CASSLKGQGFELFF.

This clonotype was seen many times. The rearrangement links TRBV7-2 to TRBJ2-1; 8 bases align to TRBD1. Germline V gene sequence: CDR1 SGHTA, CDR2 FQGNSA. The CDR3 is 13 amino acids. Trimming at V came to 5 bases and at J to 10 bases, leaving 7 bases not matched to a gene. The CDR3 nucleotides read TGTGCCAGCAGCCCAGACAGGGGAAGGGAGCAGTTCTTC. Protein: CASSPDRGREQFF.

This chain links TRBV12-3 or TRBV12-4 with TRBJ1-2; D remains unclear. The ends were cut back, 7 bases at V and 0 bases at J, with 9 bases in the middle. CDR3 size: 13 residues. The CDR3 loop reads CASNPGSNYGYTF. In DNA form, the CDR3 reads TGTGCCAGCAACCCCGGGTCTAACTATGGCTACACCTTC.

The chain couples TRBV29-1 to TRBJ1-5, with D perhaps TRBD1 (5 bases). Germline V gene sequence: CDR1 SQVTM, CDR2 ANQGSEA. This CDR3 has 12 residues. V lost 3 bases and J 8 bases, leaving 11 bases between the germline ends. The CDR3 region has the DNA TGCAGCGTTGAGGGCGCGGGGGAGCCCCAGCATTTT. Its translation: CSVEGAGEPQHF.

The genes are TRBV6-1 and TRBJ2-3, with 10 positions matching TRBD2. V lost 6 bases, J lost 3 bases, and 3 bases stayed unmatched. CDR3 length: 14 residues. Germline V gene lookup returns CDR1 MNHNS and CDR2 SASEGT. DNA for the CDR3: TGTGCCAGCAGGTCTAGCGGGAGAACAGATACGCAGTATTTT. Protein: CASRSSGRTDTQYF.

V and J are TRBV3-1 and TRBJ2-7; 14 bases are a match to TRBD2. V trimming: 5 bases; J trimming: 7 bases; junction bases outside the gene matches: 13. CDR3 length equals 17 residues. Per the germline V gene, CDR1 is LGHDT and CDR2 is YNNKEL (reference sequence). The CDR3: CASSWGLAGEVYNEQYF. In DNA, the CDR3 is TGTGCCAGCAGCTGGGGACTAGCGGGGGAAGTCTACAATGAGCAGTACTTC.

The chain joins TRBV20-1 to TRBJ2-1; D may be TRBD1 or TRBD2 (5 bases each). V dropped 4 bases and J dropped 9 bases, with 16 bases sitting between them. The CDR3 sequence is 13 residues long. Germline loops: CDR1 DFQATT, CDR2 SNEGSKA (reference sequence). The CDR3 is CSATSTGTPEQFF. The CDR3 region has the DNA TGCAGTGCTACAAGCACCGGGACCCCTGAGCAGTTCTTC.

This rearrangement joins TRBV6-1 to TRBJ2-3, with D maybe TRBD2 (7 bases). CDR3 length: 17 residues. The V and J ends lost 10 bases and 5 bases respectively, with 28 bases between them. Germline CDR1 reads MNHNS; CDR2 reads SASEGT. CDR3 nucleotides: TGTGCCACCCGAGGGGAGGGGGAGCAGCGGGACGGAGATACGCAGTATTTT. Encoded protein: CATRGEGEQRDGDTQYF.

CDR3 region: CSASSPDRGGEQYF. The CDR3 nucleotides are TGCAGTGCTTCCTCGCCCGACAGGGGAGGCGAGCAGTACTTC. V gene TRBV20-1 combines with J gene TRBJ2-7, with 8 bases matching TRBD1. The CDR3 is made up of 14 amino acids. The germline CDR1 and CDR2 sequences are DFQATT and SNEGSKA (reference sequence). V shed 5 bases, J shed 6 bases, and the junction held 12 bases outside the gene matches.

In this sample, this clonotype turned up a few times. The CDR3 protein is CASSLAGVDEQFF. The CDR3 region has the DNA TGCGCCAGCAGCCTAGCGGGAGTAGATGAGCAGTTCTTC. The chain recombines TRBV4-3 with TRBJ2-1, with 9 bases aligning to TRBD2. V shed 4 bases and J 8 bases; nucleotides not matched to a gene: 3. From germline, CDR1 is LGHNA and CDR2 YSLEER. The CDR3 length is 13 residues.

The CDR3 DNA follows: TGTGCCAGCAGTTTCTCGAGGACAGCCAATCAGCCCCAGCATTTT. It is translated as CASSFSRTANQPQHF. This rearrangement joins TRBV12-3 or TRBV12-4 to TRBJ1-5; D perhaps matches TRBD1 (6 bases). V lost 3 bases, J lost 3 bases, and 12 bases lay in between. CDR3 length: 15 amino acids.

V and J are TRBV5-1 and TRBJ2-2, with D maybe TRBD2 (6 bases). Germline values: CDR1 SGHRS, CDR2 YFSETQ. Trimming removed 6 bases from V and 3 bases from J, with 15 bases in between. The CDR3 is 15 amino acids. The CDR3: CASTTGTSDTGELFF. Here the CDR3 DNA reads TGCGCCAGCACAACCGGGACTTCAGACACCGGGGAGCTGTTTTTT.

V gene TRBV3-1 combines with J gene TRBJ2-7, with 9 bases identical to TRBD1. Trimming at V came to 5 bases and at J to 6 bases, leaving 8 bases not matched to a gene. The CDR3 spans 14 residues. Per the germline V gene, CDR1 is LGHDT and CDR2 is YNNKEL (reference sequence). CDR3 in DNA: TGTGCCAGCAGCGTACAGGGGGCAGTCAGCGAGCAGTACTTC. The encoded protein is CASSVQGAVSEQYF.

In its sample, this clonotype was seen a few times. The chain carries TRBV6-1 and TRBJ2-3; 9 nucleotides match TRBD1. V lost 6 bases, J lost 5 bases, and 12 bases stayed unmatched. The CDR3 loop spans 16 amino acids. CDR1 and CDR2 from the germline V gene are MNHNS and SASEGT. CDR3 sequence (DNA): TGTGCCAGCAGCACAACCGGGACAGGGCTGATAGATACGCAGTATTTT. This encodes CASSTTGTGLIDTQYF.